These T cell receptor beta chains were read from a single sample in a study of graft-versus-host responses after intestinal transplantation. Produced via immunoSEQ multiplex PCR; TCRdb's table is partial and in-frame only. The table includes 23,000 or so clones, roughly nine tenths detected once. Sample: PBMCs, taken 38 to 40 days after intestinal transplant. Receptor source: a human patient who received an intestinal transplant, so some T cells may come from the graft donor. Each CDR3 is given with its conserved first and last residue. D genes are given only for firm matches. Some rows mark clone size as missing; the rest say once, few, many or name a class of expanded clone.

NA | TRBJ2-1 | NA | TRBV28 | TGTGCCAGCACTCCTATCCACTACAATGAGCAGTTCTTC | CASTPIHYNEQFF
NA | TRBJ2-7 | NA | TRBV27 | TGTGCCAGCAGTTGCGACAGCCCCCCGTTCTCCTACGAGCAGTACTTC | CASSCDSPPFSYEQYF
NA | TRBJ1-5 | NA | TRBV6-5 | TGTGCCAGCAGTTCAGACAGTAGCAATCAGCCCCAGCATTTT | CASSSDSSNQPQHF
NA | TRBJ1-1 | NA | TRBV5-1 | TGCGCCAGCAGCTTGCCAGGTGCAGGGAACACTGAAGCTTTCTTT | CASSLPGAGNTEAFF
NA | TRBJ2-2 | TRBD2 | TRBV5-4 | TGTGCCAGCAGCTCTCCGCGCGGGAGGACTACCGGGGAGCTGTTTTTT | CASSSPRGRTTGELFF
NA | TRBJ2-7 | TRBD1 | TRBV29-1 | TGCAGCGTTGAAACCGGGACAGTTTACGAGCAGTACTTC | CSVETGTVYEQYF
once | TRBJ2-5 | TRBD1 | TRBV7-9 | TGTGCCAGCAGCTCGGACAGGGCGCAAGAGACCCAGTACTTC | CASSSDRAQETQYF
NA | TRBJ1-1 | NA | TRBV14 | TGTGCCAGCAGCCAAGATGAGCCTTTTAACACTGAAGCTTTCTTT | CASSQDEPFNTEAFF
NA | TRBJ2-7 | NA | TRBV15 | TGTGCCACCAGCCCTTGGGGGGCTTCCTACGAGCAGTACTTC | CATSPWGASYEQYF
once | TRBJ1-1 | NA | TRBV4-1 | TGCGCCAGCAGCCAAGAAGAGGGCTGGAACACTGAAGCTTTCTTT | CASSQEEGWNTEAFF
NA | TRBJ1-2 | NA | TRBV7-2 | TGTGCCAGCAGCTTAGGCGGGACGGCGGGTGGCTACACCTTC | CASSLGGTAGGYTF
NA | TRBJ1-4 | NA | TRBV27 | TGTGCCAGCAGTTTAAGGGGTTTTGATAATGAAAAACTGTTTTTT | CASSLRGFDNEKLFF
NA | TRBJ2-7 | TRBD1 | TRBV5-1 | TGCGCCAGCAGCTTACTAAGGGGGCGCGACGAGCAGTACTTC | CASSLLRGRDEQYF
NA | TRBJ2-7 | TRBD1 | TRBV7-7 | TGTGCCAGCAGCTATGGGGACAGCTACGAGCAGTACTTC | CASSYGDSYEQYF
NA | TRBJ2-7 | TRBD1 | TRBV25-1 | TGTGCCAGCAGTTTTAACAGGGGGTTCCACGAGCAGTACTTC | CASSFNRGFHEQYF
NA | TRBJ2-7 | TRBD2 | TRBV7-9 | TGTGCCAGCAGCCCCCCTTTTCCCGGGACTAGCCTCTACGAGCAGTACTTC | CASSPPFPGTSLYEQYF
NA | TRBJ1-5 | NA | TRBV30 | TGTGCCTGGAATACTGACAGTATCAATCAGCCCCAGCATTTT | CAWNTDSINQPQHF
NA | TRBJ1-2 | NA | TRBV11-2 | TGTGCCAGCAGTTCCTCCCTGGCCGGTAACTATGGCTACACCTTC | CASSSSLAGNYGYTF
NA | TRBJ2-3 | TRBD2 | TRBV4-1 | TGCGCCAGCAGCCAAAGGCGGGAGTTAACAGATACGCAGTATTTT | CASSQRRELTDTQYF
few | TRBJ2-5 | TRBD1 | TRBV9 | TGTGCCAGCAGGGGGACAGCTCAAGAGACCCAGTACTTC | CASRGTAQETQYF
NA | TRBJ1-4 | TRBD1 | TRBV19 | TGTGCCAGTAGTATGGGGACAGCGCCTAGTGAAAAACTGTTTTTT | CASSMGTAPSEKLFF
few | TRBJ2-7 | NA | TRBV6-6 | TGTGCCAGCAGGGGGGGATCCTACGAGCAGTACTTC | CASRGGSYEQYF